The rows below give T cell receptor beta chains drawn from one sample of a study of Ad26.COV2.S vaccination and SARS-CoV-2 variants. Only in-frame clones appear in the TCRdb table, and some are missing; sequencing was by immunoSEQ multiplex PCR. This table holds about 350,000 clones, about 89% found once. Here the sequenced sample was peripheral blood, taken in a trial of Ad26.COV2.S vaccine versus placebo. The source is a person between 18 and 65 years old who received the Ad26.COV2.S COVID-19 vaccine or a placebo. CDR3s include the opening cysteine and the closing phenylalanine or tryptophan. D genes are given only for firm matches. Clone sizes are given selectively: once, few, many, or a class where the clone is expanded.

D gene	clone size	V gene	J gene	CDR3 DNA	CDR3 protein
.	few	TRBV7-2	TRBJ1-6	TGTGCCAGCAGCTTAGTTGGGGAATCACCCCTCCACTTT	CASSLVGESPLHF
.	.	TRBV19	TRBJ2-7	TGTGCCAGTAGTATAGGTGGGAGCGCCTACGAGCAGTACTTC	CASSIGGSAYEQYF
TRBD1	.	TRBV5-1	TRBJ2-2	TGCGCCAGCAGCCCGACGACAGGGGTCACCGGGGAGCTGTTTTTT	CASSPTTGVTGELFF
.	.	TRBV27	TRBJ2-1	TGTGCCAGCAGTTTACGGACGGGTAACAATGAGCAGTTCTTC	CASSLRTGNNEQFF
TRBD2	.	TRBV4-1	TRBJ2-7	TGCGCCAGCAGCCAAGGACTAGCGGGGAGCTCCTACGAGCAGTACTTC	CASSQGLAGSSYEQYF
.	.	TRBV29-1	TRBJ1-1	TGCAGCGTTGCTAGGGGGTCGAACACTGAAGCTTTCTTT	CSVARGSNTEAFF
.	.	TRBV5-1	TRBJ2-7	TGCGCCAGCAGCTTGGATTCCGGGTCCCCCACCTACGAGCAGTACTTC	CASSLDSGSPTYEQYF
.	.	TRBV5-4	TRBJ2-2	TGTGCCAGCAGCCGAATCACAGGGGAGGCCGGGGAGCTGTTTTTT	CASSRITGEAGELFF
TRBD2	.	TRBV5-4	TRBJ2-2	TGTGCCAGCAGCTTACTAGCGGGGGGTAACACCGGGGAGCTGTTTTTT	CASSLLAGGNTGELFF
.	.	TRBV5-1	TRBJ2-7	TGCGCCAGCAGCTTTAACAGGGTGAAGAGGAGCGAGCAGTACTTC	CASSFNRVKRSEQYF
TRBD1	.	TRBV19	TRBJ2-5	TGTGCCAGTAGTCCGCCCCGGGACAGAGGGGAGACCCAGTACTTC	CASSPPRDRGETQYF
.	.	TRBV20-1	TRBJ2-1	TGCAGTGCTAGTTTGGGGGTAAGCTCCTACAATGAGCAGTTCTTC	CSASLGVSSYNEQFF
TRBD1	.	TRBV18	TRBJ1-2	TGTGCCAGCTCACCTAATGGCCCCGGGACAGGGGTTAACTATGGCTACACCTTC	CASSPNGPGTGVNYGYTF
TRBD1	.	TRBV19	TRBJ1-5	TGTGCCAGTTCGGACAGGAGGAATCAGCCCCAGCATTTT	CASSDRRNQPQHF
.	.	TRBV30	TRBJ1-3	TGTGCCTGGAGTGCCGGGACGGGCTCTGGAAACACCATATATTTT	CAWSAGTGSGNTIYF
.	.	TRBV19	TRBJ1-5	TGTGCCAGTAGTATACGGGACAGCAATCAGCCCCAGCATTTT	CASSIRDSNQPQHF
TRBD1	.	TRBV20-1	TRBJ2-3	TGCAGTGCTAGTGGACAGGGATGGGCAGATACGCAGTATTTT	CSASGQGWADTQYF
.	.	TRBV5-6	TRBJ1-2	TGTGCCAGCAGCTTAGGGCGGACGGCTAACTATGGCTACACCTTC	CASSLGRTANYGYTF
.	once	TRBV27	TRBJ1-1	TGTGCCAGCAGTTTCGAGGGTTTGAACACTGAAGCTTTCTTT	CASSFEGLNTEAFF
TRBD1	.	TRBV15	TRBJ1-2	TGTGCCACCAGCAGAGATGGTGCAGGGACAGATAACTATGGCTACACCTTC	CATSRDGAGTDNYGYTF
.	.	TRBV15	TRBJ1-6	TGTGCCACCAGCAGAGATGGCAGCTATAATTCACCCCTCCACTTT	CATSRDGSYNSPLHF
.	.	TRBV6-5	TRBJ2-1	TGTGCCAGCAGCCTAACTCGTCCGGAGCAGTTCTTC	CASSLTRPEQFF
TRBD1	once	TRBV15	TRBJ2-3	TGTGCCACCAGCAGGGGATATGGGCAGGGGGTATCGGATACGCAGTATTTT	CATSRGYGQGVSDTQYF
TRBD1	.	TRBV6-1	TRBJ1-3	TGTGCCAGCAGTGAATCGGACAGGGGAAACACCATATATTTT	CASSESDRGNTIYF
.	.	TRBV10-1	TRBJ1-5	TGCGCCAGCAGTGAACAGGTTAATCAGCCCCAGCATTTT	CASSEQVNQPQHF
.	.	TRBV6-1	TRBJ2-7	TGTGCCAGCAGTGAAGCTGCCCTGGAAGGGGTTCCCTACGAGCAGTACTTC	CASSEAALEGVPYEQYF
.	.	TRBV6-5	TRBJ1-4	TGTGCCAGCAGTTACTCAGGGGCCGACAATGAAAAACTGTTTTTT	CASSYSGADNEKLFF
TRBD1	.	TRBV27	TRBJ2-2	TGTGCCAGCAGTTCCCGGGACAGGGGGCGCGGGGAGCTGTTTTTT	CASSSRDRGRGELFF
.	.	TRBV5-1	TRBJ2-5	TGCGCCAGCAGCTTGGTCGGGAAAGAAGAGACCCAGTACTTC	CASSLVGKEETQYF
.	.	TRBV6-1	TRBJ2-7	TGTGCCAGCAGTGAATCCTGGCTTCCCCTCGAGCAGTACTTC	CASSESWLPLEQYF
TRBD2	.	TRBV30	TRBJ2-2	TGTGCCTGGCGGACTAGCGGGATCGACACCGGGGAGCTGTTTTTT	CAWRTSGIDTGELFF
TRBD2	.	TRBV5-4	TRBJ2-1	TGTGCCAGCACCCATTGGGGACTAGCGATAGACAATGAGCAGTTCTTC	CASTHWGLAIDNEQFF